The source of this T cell receptor (beta chain) is a study of blood T cell repertoires in COVID-19. Study summary: The United States, Italy and Spain provided the acute and convalescent COVID-19 samples.

The CDR3 length is 13 residues. Germline V lookup: CDR1 LGHDT, CDR2 YNNKEL (reference sequence). V was clipped by 0 bases and J by 7 bases, with 9 bases between them. Under the authors' procedure: Quantification of nucleated cells was approximated via reference gene primer amplification. Sequenced by immunoSEQ multiplex PCR; TCRdb stores in-frame clones only, minus some. V and J calls plus clone size are reproduced from that table; the DNA served to infer D and trimming. The table has more than 200,000 clones, approximately 78% seen once. Concerning this clone itself: The sample carries other DNA sequences with the same CDR3.

The receptor comes from a woman older than 75 with COVID-19, enrolled during active disease. Sequencing input: peripheral blood. The chain carries TRBV3-1 (or the pseudogene TRBV3-2) and TRBJ1-2, with D unresolved. In nucleotides, the CDR3 is TGTGCCAGCAGCCAAGATAGAGCCGGTGGCTACACCTTC. Amino acid sequence: CASSQDRAGGYTF.